The next 13 T cell receptor beta chains were all read from a single sample in a study of T cell responses to AZD1222 COVID-19 vaccine. The data were produced by immunoSEQ multiplex PCR, yet TCRdb's version contains in-frame clones alone and is incomplete. This sample has 90,000 to 150,000 clones; around nine tenths occur once, and the top ten carry 4% to 4.5%. Sequenced material: peripheral blood, taken 28 days after the second dose of the MenACWY control vaccine. These receptors were taken from an adult who received the MenACWY meningococcal vaccine as a control.

The rearrangement uses TRBV5-1 and TRBJ2-7, with a weak D call TRBD2 (6 bases). CDR3 length equals 15 residues. Germline V gives CDR1 SGHRS, CDR2 YFSETQ. Trimming removed 0 bases at V and 6 bases at J, with 16 bases between. The CDR3 spells CASSLVEGSSVEQYF. Here the CDR3 DNA reads TGCGCCAGCAGCTTGGTCGAGGGATCTAGCGTCGAGCAGTACTTC.

In DNA form, the CDR3 reads TGTGCCAGCAGTTTTCGTGGACAGGGGCGAAGAAGCAATCAGCCCCAGCATTTT. Its translation is CASSFRGQGRRSNQPQHF. The genes are TRBV28 and TRBJ1-5; TRBD1 matches 9 bases. Germline V gives CDR1 MDHEN, CDR2 SYDVKM. V shed 3 bases and J 1 base; nucleotides not matched to a gene: 10. CDR3 length: 18 amino acids.

This CDR3 reads CASSQGGLGSYNEQFF. The CDR3 nucleotides read TGCGCCAGCAGCCAAGGGGGGCTAGGGTCCTACAATGAGCAGTTCTTC. This chain connects TRBV4-3 to TRBJ2-1, with a tentative D call TRBD1 (6 bases). Per germline, CDR1 LGHNA and CDR2 YSLEER. This CDR3 region has 16 residues. V shed 1 base and J shed 1 base, with 11 bases lying between them.

This chain uses TRBV28 with TRBJ1-3, with 7 bases identical to TRBD1. The germline CDR1 and CDR2 sequences are MDHEN and SYDVKM. The CDR3 is 13 amino acids. With 3 bases clipped from V and 5 bases from J, the junction kept 1 base outside the gene matches. The CDR3 protein is CASSLDRRNTIYF. DNA for the CDR3: TGTGCCAGCAGTTTGGACAGGCGAAACACCATATATTTT. Drawing the rest from reference TRBV28 and TRBJ1-3, the complete variable domain is DVKVTQSSRYLVKRTGEKVFLECVQDMDHENMFWYRQDPGLGLRLIYFSYDVKMKEKGDIPEGYSVSREKKERFSLILESASTNQTSMYLCASSLDRRNTIYFGEGSWLTVV.

V and J are TRBV6-5 and TRBJ2-5; weak D call: TRBD2 (7 bases). V lost 6 bases and J lost 2, with 10 bases in between. Germline V CDR1 and CDR2: MNHEY, SVGAGI. The CDR3 is 13 amino acids. The CDR3 DNA is TGTGCCAGCAGGGGGGGGGCACAAGAGACCCAGTACTTC. Residues: CASRGGAQETQYF.

This clone was found many times. The V and J genes are TRBV5-1 and TRBJ1-1; the D is unclear. Between the trimmed V and J ends, which lost 0 bases and 4 bases, there was a span of 13 bases. CDR1 is SGHRS, CDR2 YFSETQ, per germline. The CDR3 has 15 amino acids. The CDR3 sequence: CASSLVGGSGTEAFF. The CDR3 bases are TGCGCCAGCAGCTTGGTGGGAGGTTCGGGCACTGAAGCTTTCTTT.

The V and J genes are TRBV5-6 and TRBJ2-1, with TRBD2 matching 14 bases. Germline V gene data show CDR1 as SGHDT and CDR2 as YYEEEE. The CDR3 is made up of 14 amino acids. V shed 7 bases, J shed 7 bases, and the junction held 4 bases outside the gene matches. DNA of the CDR3: TGTGCCAGCTACGGGACTAGCGGGAGAAATGAGCAGTTCTTC. As protein: CASYGTSGRNEQFF.

The J gene is TRBJ1-4, the V gene TRBV18, with no clear D. This CDR3 comprises 14 residues. Germline V lookup: CDR1 KGHSH, CDR2 LQKENI. Trimming stripped 3 bases from V and 7 bases from J, with 12 bases between. CDR3 DNA sequence: TGTGCCAGCTCACCTGGTTCATTGTTTGAAAAACTGTTTTTT. Residues: CASSPGSLFEKLFF.

The CDR3 sequence: CASSLWPSEKLFF. CDR3 DNA sequence: TGTGCCAGCAGTTTATGGCCCAGCGAAAAACTGTTTTTT. The rearrangement joins TRBV28 to TRBJ1-4; no clear D. V was cut by 0 bases and J by 8 bases, with 7 bases left in between. Germline CDR1 is MDHEN and CDR2 is SYDVKM. The CDR3 sequence is 13 residues long.

The chain has TRBV9 and TRBJ2-4, with D maybe TRBD2 (5 bases). This CDR3 contains 16 residues. Trimming shortened V by 4 bases and J by 0 bases, and 14 bases separated the two germline ends. Germline V gene sequence: CDR1 SGDLS, CDR2 YYNGEE. CDR3 loop: CASSPTRGLAKNIQYF. The CDR3 bases are TGTGCCAGCAGCCCGACCCGAGGACTAGCCAAAAACATTCAGTACTTC.

In this sample, this clone turned up once. The J gene is TRBJ1-2, the V gene TRBV12-3 or TRBV12-4; unclear D gene. CDR3 length: 13 amino acids. V was shortened by 3 bases and J by 1 base, with 6 bases between the two germline ends. CDR3 region: CASSLHGNYGYTF. The CDR3 DNA follows: TGTGCCAGCAGTTTGCACGGTAACTATGGCTACACCTTC.

The rearrangement links TRBV10-2 to TRBJ2-2, with 16 bases matching TRBD2. V trimming: 3 bases; J trimming: 7 bases; junction bases outside the gene matches: 11. Looked up from germline, CDR1 is WSHSY and CDR2 is SAAADI. The CDR3 sequence is 19 residues long. The CDR3 DNA is TGCGCCAGCAGTGATGGGGGACTAGCGGGAGGGCGGAGAGACGGGGAGCTGTTTTTT. Translating it yields CASSDGGLAGGRRDGELFF.

This chain joins TRBV5-4 and TRBJ2-1; 7 nucleotides match TRBD1. The germline V gene has CDR1 SGHNT and CDR2 YYREEE (reference sequence). This CDR3 has 17 amino acids. V shed 2 bases and J 3 bases; nucleotides not matched to a gene: 11. Here the CDR3 reads CASSLQGRQGGYNEQFF. The DNA of the CDR3 is TGTGCCAGCAGCTTACAGGGAAGACAGGGCGGCTACAATGAGCAGTTCTTC. The variable domain in full, with the rest retrieved from reference TRBV5-4 and TRBJ2-1, is ETGVTQSPTHLIKTRGQQVTLRCSSQSGHNTVSWYQQALGQGPQFIFQYYREEENGRGNFPPRFSGLQFPNYSSELNVNALELDDSALYLCASSLQGRQGGYNEQFFGPGTRLTVL.